The 29 T cell receptor beta chains listed next were all sequenced from one sample in a study of PD-1 and CTLA-4 blockade in melanoma. The protocol was immunoSEQ multiplex PCR, while the TCRdb copy is restricted to in-frame clones and leaves out a portion. The sample lists roughly 30,000 clones; 91% were seen once. The specimen was CD8+ T cells from peripheral blood, collected from a patient given anti-PD-1 treatment. The receptors were gathered from a human donor with melanoma.

V usage is TRBV15 and J usage is TRBJ1-4; D may be TRBD1 (5 bases). With 6 bases removed from V and 0 bases from J, the gap between germline ends came to 17 bases. The CDR3 sequence is 17 residues long. The V gene's germline CDR1 is LNHNV and CDR2 YYDKDF (reference sequence). CDR3 in DNA: TGTGCCACCAGTGGGACCGGGACTGTCGCAACTAATGAAAAACTGTTTTTT. It codes for CATSGTGTVATNEKLFF.

This chain uses TRBV28 with TRBJ1-2; 8 bases agree with TRBD1. V shed 2 bases and J 2 bases; nucleotides not matched to a gene: 1. Germline V gene sequence: CDR1 MDHEN, CDR2 SYDVKM. The CDR3 covers 14 residues. CDR3 amino acids: CASSLRTGNYGYTF. The CDR3 bases are TGTGCCAGCAGTTTAAGGACAGGGAACTATGGCTACACCTTC.

The chain is built from TRBV10-2 and TRBJ2-7; a possible D gene is TRBD2 (5 bases). V was shortened by 8 bases and J by 7 bases, with 18 bases between the two germline ends. This CDR3 spans 13 amino acids. Germline V gene data show CDR1 as WSHSY and CDR2 as SAAADI. CDR3 coding DNA: TGCGCCAGCTCCAAGGAGGAGGTGAGGGAGCAGTACTTC. This gives the protein CASSKEEVREQYF.

The chain joins TRBV19 to TRBJ2-1, with D possibly TRBD2 on 6 matching bases. This CDR3 is built from 13 residues. Trimming took off 10 bases at V and 0 bases at J, with 10 bases between the two ends. The germline V gene has CDR1 LNHDA and CDR2 SQIVND (reference sequence). CDR3 in DNA: TGTGCCACTAGCGCGAGCTCCTACAATGAGCAGTTCTTC. Its protein product is CATSASSYNEQFF. The entire variable domain, with the rest obtained from reference TRBV19 and TRBJ2-1, is as follows: DGGITQSPKYLFRKEGQNVTLSCEQNLNHDAMYWYRQDPGQGLRLIYYSQIVNDFQKGDIAEGYSVSREKKESFPLTVTSAQKNPTAFYLCATSASSYNEQFFGPGTRLTVL.

The CDR3: CAWSATGGESPLHF. The CDR3, as DNA: TGTGCCTGGAGTGCAACAGGGGGCGAATCACCCCTCCACTTT. The chain carries TRBV30 and TRBJ1-6; 9 bases fit TRBD1. Germline V gives CDR1 GTSNPN, CDR2 SVGIG (reference sequence). Trimming removed 1 base from V and 10 bases from J; junction bases left unmatched: 5. The CDR3 is 14 residues long.

Here the CDR3 reads CASSPSGGPGMNTEAFF. The CDR3, as DNA: TGTGCCAGCAGCCCCTCCGGGGGGCCCGGGATGAACACTGAAGCTTTCTTT. This chain uses TRBV9 with TRBJ1-1, with TRBD1 as a possible D gene (6 bases). V dropped 4 bases and J dropped 0 bases, with 19 bases sitting between them. Germline V gene data show CDR1 as SGDLS and CDR2 as YYNGEE. This CDR3 is built from 17 residues.

The chain recombines TRBV27 with TRBJ1-5; TRBD1 might be the D (5 bases). Germline loops: CDR1 MNHEY, CDR2 SMNVEV (reference sequence). With 2 bases removed from V and 2 bases from J, the gap between germline ends came to 7 bases. CDR3 length: 14 amino acids. The CDR3 reads CASSLQGGNQPQHF. CDR3 bases: TGTGCCAGCAGTTTACAGGGAGGCAATCAGCCCCAGCATTTT.

The chain employs TRBV5-5 and TRBJ2-7, with 7 bases lining up with TRBD1. V gave up 5 bases and J gave up 4 bases; unmatched junction bases: 12. Germline-derived CDR1 and CDR2 are SGHKS and YYEKEE (reference sequence). The CDR3 length is 15 residues. In DNA form, the CDR3 reads TGTGCCAGCAGTTCCGGGGACAGCGGCCTTTACGAGCAGTACTTC. It specifies CASSSGDSGLYEQYF.

The J gene is TRBJ2-3, the V gene TRBV9; the D gene could be TRBD1 or TRBD2 (5 bases each). Between the trimmed V and J ends, which lost 3 bases and 5 bases, there was a span of 7 bases. The V gene's germline CDR1 is SGDLS and CDR2 YYNGEE. The CDR3 spans 12 residues. The CDR3 loop is CASSGDEDTQYF. The CDR3 DNA is TGTGCCAGCAGCGGGGACGAAGATACGCAGTATTTT.

This chain links TRBV24-1 with TRBJ2-3; D is unclear. V lost 5 bases and J lost 2, with 13 bases in between. Germline V lookup: CDR1 KGHDR, CDR2 SFDVKD. CDR3 size: 15 residues. The CDR3 sequence is CATSGSGVITDTQYF. In DNA form, the CDR3 reads TGTGCCACCAGTGGTTCGGGTGTCATCACAGATACGCAGTATTTT.

The gene calls are TRBV27 and TRBJ2-7; weak D call: TRBD1 (6 bases). Trimming shortened V by 7 bases and J by 3 bases, and 13 bases separated the two germline ends. The length of the CDR3 is 13 residues. Germline V gene lookup returns CDR1 MNHEY and CDR2 SMNVEV (reference sequence). The CDR3 is CASKEGQYYEQYF. For the CDR3, the DNA is TGTGCCAGCAAGGAAGGACAGTACTACGAGCAGTACTTC.

V is TRBV19 and J is TRBJ1-5; D is possibly TRBD1 (5 bases). Germline CDR1 and CDR2: LNHDA and SQIVND (reference sequence). The CDR3 contains 15 residues. Between the trimmed V and J ends, which lost 4 bases and 0 bases, there was a span of 10 bases. This chain's CDR3 is CASSRTTYSNQPQHF. DNA of the CDR3: TGTGCCAGTAGTAGGACAACCTATAGCAATCAGCCCCAGCATTTT.

The rearrangement joins TRBV9 to TRBJ2-1; the match to TRBD2 covers 15 bases. Germline values: CDR1 SGDLS, CDR2 YYNGEE. V lost 0 bases, J lost 2 bases, and 3 bases stayed unmatched. The CDR3 runs to 18 residues. In DNA form, the CDR3 reads TGTGCCAGCAGCGTAGAGGGACTAGCGGGAGGACCCTACAATGAGCAGTTCTTC. Translating it yields CASSVEGLAGGPYNEQFF.

This chain connects TRBV5-4 to TRBJ2-5; 8 bases map to TRBD1. The CDR3 contains 17 residues. Germline V gives CDR1 SGHNT, CDR2 YYREEE (reference sequence). The V and J ends lost 4 bases and 2 bases, in that order; junction bases with no gene match: 13. This CDR3 is CASSPKPLDREQETQYF. CDR3 coding DNA: TGTGCCAGCAGCCCAAAACCGTTGGACAGGGAGCAAGAGACCCAGTACTTC. Using reference TRBV5-4 and TRBJ2-5 for the parts outside the CDR3, the full variable domain is ETGVTQSPTHLIKTRGQQVTLRCSSQSGHNTVSWYQQALGQGPQFIFQYYREEENGRGNFPPRFSGLQFPNYSSELNVNALELDDSALYLCASSPKPLDREQETQYFGPGTRLLVL.

The sample holds one count of this clone. The V and J genes are TRBV28 and TRBJ1-5; perhaps TRBD1 as D (5 bases). In germline, CDR1 is MDHEN, CDR2 SYDVKM. Trimming cost V 8 bases and J 1 base, with 12 bases left between them. This CDR3 has 14 residues. The CDR3 protein is CASHRQTSNQPQHF. CDR3 sequence (DNA): TGTGCCAGCCATCGACAGACAAGCAATCAGCCCCAGCATTTT.

The chain recombines TRBV19 with TRBJ2-5; 9 nucleotides match TRBD1. With V trimmed by 4 bases and J by 9 bases, 9 bases remained unmatched. Germline V gene sequence: CDR1 LNHDA, CDR2 SQIVND (reference sequence). This CDR3 is 14 amino acids long. The CDR3 protein is CASSKRTGAIAQYF. The CDR3, as DNA: TGTGCCAGTAGTAAACGGACAGGGGCCATCGCCCAGTACTTC.

This clone came up once. The chain employs TRBV6-5 and TRBJ2-5; 7 bases align to TRBD1. The CDR3 length is 14 residues. The junction had 9 bases not matched to a gene; V was cut back by 7 bases and J by 4 bases. The V gene's germline CDR1 is MNHEY and CDR2 SVGAGI. Here the CDR3 DNA reads TGTGCCAGCACAAAAGTCAAGGGGGCAGAGACCCAGTACTTC. Amino acids: CASTKVKGAETQYF.

The J gene is TRBJ2-3, the V gene TRBV7-9; 9 nucleotides match TRBD2. The V segment lost 7 bases and the J segment 6 bases; nucleotides outside the gene matches: 8. This CDR3 is built from 14 residues. The germline V gene has CDR1 SEHNR and CDR2 FQNEAQ (reference sequence). CDR3 region: CASTIAGEADTQYF. CDR3 coding DNA: TGTGCCAGCACCATAGCGGGAGAAGCCGATACGCAGTATTTT. The whole variable domain, filled in from reference TRBV7-9 and TRBJ2-3, reads DTGVSQNPRHKITKRGQNVTFRCDPISEHNRLYWYRQTLGQGPEFLTYFQNEAQLEKSRLLSDRFSAERPKGSFSTLEIQRTEQGDSAMYLCASTIAGEADTQYFGPGTRLTVL.

The chain links TRBV6-5 to TRBJ1-2; no clear D gene. Germline CDR1 reads MNHEY; CDR2 reads SVGAGI. V gave up 2 bases and J gave up 4 bases, with 8 bases separating them. CDR3 length: 13 amino acids. This CDR3 is CASSYGDSYGYTF. DNA of the CDR3: TGTGCCAGCAGTTACGGGGATAGCTATGGCTACACCTTC.

The CDR3 DNA reads as TGTGCCAGCAGTGATGCGGCTTTAAATGAAAAACTGTTTTTT. Translating gives CASSDAALNEKLFF. This chain uses TRBV2 with TRBJ1-4, with D unclear. Trimming removed 3 bases from V and 5 bases from J, with 10 bases in between. The CDR3 consists of 14 residues. CDR1 SNHLY and CDR2 FYNNEI come from the germline V gene.

The chain links TRBV29-1 to TRBJ1-1, with D unresolved. This CDR3 has 17 residues. Deletions cut 3 bases from V and 0 bases from J, with 20 bases between. Germline CDR1 SQVTM, CDR2 ANQGSEA. Here the CDR3 reads CSVESDTFSLMNTEAFF. In DNA, the CDR3 is TGCAGCGTTGAGTCCGACACGTTTAGCCTGATGAACACTGAAGCTTTCTTT.

The chain couples TRBV19 to TRBJ2-1; tentatively, D is TRBD1 (5 bases). Between the trimmed V and J ends, which lost 6 bases and 7 bases, there was a span of 7 bases. Germline CDR1 LNHDA, CDR2 SQIVND (reference sequence). The CDR3 has 11 amino acids. The CDR3: CASSQGNEQFF. In nucleotides, the CDR3 is TGTGCCAGTAGCCAGGGAAATGAGCAGTTCTTC.

This clone was seen just once. The J gene is TRBJ2-5, the V gene TRBV29-1, with D unresolved. The CDR3 contains 15 residues. Trimming took 1 base from V and 3 from J, leaving 15 bases between them. Germline V gene lookup returns CDR1 SQVTM and CDR2 ANQGSEA. CDR3 sequence: CSVEGVAAPEETQYF. The CDR3 region has the DNA TGCAGCGTTGAAGGGGTAGCCGCCCCGGAAGAGACCCAGTACTTC.

V is TRBV2 and J is TRBJ2-3; the match to TRBD1 covers 11 bases. After removal of 5 bases from V and 3 bases from J, the junction contained 10 bases not matched to a gene. This CDR3 comprises 17 residues. CDR1 SNHLY and CDR2 FYNNEI come from the germline V gene. The DNA of the CDR3 is TGTGCCAGCAGTCAAAAAGGACAGGGGGCTGGGACAGATACGCAGTATTTT. This sequence encodes CASSQKGQGAGTDTQYF.

V is TRBV9 and J is TRBJ2-3; possible D gene TRBD2, 5 bases. V was trimmed by 4 bases and J by 0 bases, leaving 15 bases between them. Looked up from germline, CDR1 is SGDLS and CDR2 is YYNGEE. The CDR3 totals 16 residues. DNA of the CDR3: TGTGCCAGCAGCTCAGTCGAGGGCCCTAGCACAGATACGCAGTATTTT. This translates into CASSSVEGPSTDTQYF. Full variable domain (missing parts from reference TRBV9 and TRBJ2-3): DSGVTQTPKHLITATGQRVTLRCSPRSGDLSVYWYQQSLDQGLQFLIQYYNGEERAKGNILERFSAQQFPDLHSELNLSSLELGDSALYFCASSSVEGPSTDTQYFGPGTRLTVL.

The chain recombines TRBV6-5 with TRBJ2-2; no firm D call. Trimming pared 5 bases from V and 4 bases from J, leaving 8 bases between. Germline V gene sequence: CDR1 MNHEY, CDR2 SVGAGI. The CDR3 loop spans 13 amino acids. The CDR3: CASSRAFTGELFF. The CDR3 DNA is TGTGCCAGCAGTCGCGCCTTCACCGGGGAGCTGTTTTTT.

This clone was detected once. The chain couples TRBV13 to TRBJ1-1, with 7 bases identical to TRBD1. The CDR3 runs 12 residues. Trimming cost V 3 bases and J 6 bases; bases outside gene matches: 1. The V gene's germline CDR1 is PRHDT and CDR2 FYEKMQ (reference sequence). The CDR3 loop reads CASSFRGAEAFF. The DNA for the CDR3 is TGTGCCAGCAGCTTCAGGGGGGCTGAAGCTTTCTTT.

V is TRBV5-5 and J is TRBJ1-1; D is unclear. Trimming removed 3 bases at V and 4 bases at J, with 13 bases between. The CDR3 extends over 14 amino acids. Germline V gives CDR1 SGHKS, CDR2 YYEKEE (reference sequence). For the CDR3, the DNA is TGTGCCAGCAGCTCCCCCGGAGATCCCACTGAAGCTTTCTTT. The encoded protein is CASSSPGDPTEAFF.

The rearrangement joins TRBV29-1 to TRBJ2-3; D gene ambiguous. The CDR3 totals 15 residues. The V end lost 4 bases, the J end lost 3 bases, and 17 bases lay between the germline ends. Germline V gene lookup returns CDR1 SQVTM and CDR2 ANQGSEA. CDR3: CSVGGADKGTDTQYF. CDR3 nucleotide sequence: TGCAGCGTTGGTGGTGCGGATAAGGGAACAGATACGCAGTATTTT.